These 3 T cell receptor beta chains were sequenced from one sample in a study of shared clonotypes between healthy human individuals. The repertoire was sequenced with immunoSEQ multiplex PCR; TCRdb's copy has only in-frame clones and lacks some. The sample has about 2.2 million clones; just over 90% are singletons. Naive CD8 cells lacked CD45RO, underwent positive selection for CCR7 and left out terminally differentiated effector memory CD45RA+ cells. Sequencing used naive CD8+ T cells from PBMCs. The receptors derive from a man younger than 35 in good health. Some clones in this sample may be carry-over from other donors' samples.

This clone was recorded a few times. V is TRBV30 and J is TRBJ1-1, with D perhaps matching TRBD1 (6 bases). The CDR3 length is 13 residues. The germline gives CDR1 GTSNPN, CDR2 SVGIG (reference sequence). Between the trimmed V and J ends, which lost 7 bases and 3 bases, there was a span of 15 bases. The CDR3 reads CASSSRGDTEAFF. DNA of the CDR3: TGTGCCTCTTCATCTAGGGGGGACACTGAAGCTTTCTTT.

The DNA for the CDR3 is TGTGCCAGCAGGATCCTCCGGGACGATCGCAATCAGCCCCAGCATTTT. Residues: CASRILRDDRNQPQHF. The chain couples TRBV28 to TRBJ1-5; possibly TRBD1 for D (5 bases). The germline CDR1 and CDR2 sequences are MDHEN and SYDVKM. V was clipped by 6 bases and J by 2 bases, with 17 bases between them. The CDR3 is 16 residues long.

CDR3 residues: CASSPEGGPLEQYF. Written as DNA, the CDR3 is TGTGCCAGCAGCCCTGAGGGTGGGCCCCTCGAGCAGTACTTC. V and J are TRBV9 and TRBJ2-7; a possible D gene is TRBD2 (5 bases). The CDR3 contains 14 residues. V was shortened by 4 bases and J by 6 bases, with 17 bases between the two germline ends. Germline CDR1 reads SGDLS; CDR2 reads YYNGEE.